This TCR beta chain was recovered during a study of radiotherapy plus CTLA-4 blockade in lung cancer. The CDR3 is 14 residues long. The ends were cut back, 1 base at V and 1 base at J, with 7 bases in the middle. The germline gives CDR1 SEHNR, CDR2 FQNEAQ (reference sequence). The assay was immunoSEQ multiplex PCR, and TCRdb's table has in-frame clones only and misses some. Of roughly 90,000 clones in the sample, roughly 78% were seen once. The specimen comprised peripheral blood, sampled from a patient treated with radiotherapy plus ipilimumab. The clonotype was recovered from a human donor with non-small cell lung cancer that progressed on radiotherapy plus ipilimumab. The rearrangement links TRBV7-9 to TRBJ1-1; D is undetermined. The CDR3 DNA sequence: TGTGCCAGCAGCTTAGGTAACAGGAACACTGAAGCTTTCTTT. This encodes CASSLGNRNTEAFF. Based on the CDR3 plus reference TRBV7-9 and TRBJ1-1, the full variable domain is DTGVSQNPRHKITKRGQNVTFRCDPISEHNRLYWYRQTLGQGPEFLTYFQNEAQLEKSRLLSDRFSAERPKGSFSTLEIQRTEQGDSAMYLCASSLGNRNTEAFFGQGTRLTVV.